This TCR beta chain derives from a study of T cells in Graves' hyperthyroidism and ophthalmopathy. This CDR3 spans 13 amino acids. V lost 4 bases and J 3 bases, leaving 13 bases between the germline ends. Germline V CDR1 and CDR2: SQVTM, ANQGSEA. Study results and limitations: Among clonotypes expanded in thyroid above 0.001, most were also found in blood.

This clonotype was found many times. As yet, its antigen is unknown. TCR beta CDR3 regions were amplified from RNA. In the first-round RT-PCR of the TCR CDR3, the HTBI primer set was used. MiXCR, run by TCRdb on the multiplex PCR reads, gives a single entry per CDR3 protein. Of about 370,000 distinct CDR3 sequences in the sample, nearly 15% were seen once. The diagnostic basis comprised clinical symptoms, serum thyroxine and TRAb, thyroid ultrasound and orbital computed tomography. The sequenced material came from blood. The sequence came from a woman aged 60 to 75 with Graves' ophthalmopathy. V and J are TRBV29-1 and TRBJ2-7; D is ambiguous. In nucleotides, the CDR3 is TGCAGCGTTGCGGTCGCGGACGGCTACGAGCAGTACTTC. Protein: CSVAVADGYEQYF.